The 28 T cell receptor beta chains in this list originate from one sample, sequenced in a study of beta chain features in type 1 diabetes. These receptors lack a known antigen. Notes on the study in general: People with Type 1 diabetes carried modestly yet significantly shorter TCRB CDR3s in all four CD4+ subsets.

As every portion of the isolated RNA was reverse transcribed, the sequencing read expressed TCRB transcripts. This table comes from immunoSEQ multiplex PCR, and its TCRdb copy is limited to in-frame clones, with some not included. Of around 100,000 clones in the sample, approximately 30% are singletons; the top ten hold 0.53%. Sequenced material: central memory CD4+ T cells from blood. All receptors derive from a woman younger than 30 with type 1 diabetes.

The chain carries TRBV30 and TRBJ2-7; 10 bases are a match to TRBD2. Looked up from germline, CDR1 is GTSNPN and CDR2 is SVGIG (reference sequence). There are 16 residues in the CDR3. The V gene end was trimmed by 2 bases and the J gene end by 4 bases; junction bases not matched to a gene: 11. DNA for the CDR3: TGTGCCTGGAGTAAAGCGGGAGGGCGGGTGAGTTACGAGCAGTACGTC. Translation: CAWSKAGGRVSYEQYV.

The chain carries TRBV10-2 and TRBJ2-1; D possibly corresponds to TRBD1 (5 bases). The CDR3 spans 16 residues. CDR1 and CDR2 from the germline V gene are WSHSY and SAAADI. V was shortened by 1 base and J by 7 bases, with 17 bases between the two germline ends. For the CDR3, the DNA is TGCGCCAGCAGTGAGTTCCCCAAGGTCAGGGTGAATGAGCAGTTCTTC. Translated: CASSEFPKVRVNEQFF.

This clone was detected only a few times. This sequence joins TRBV7-8 and TRBJ1-5, with TRBD1 as a possible D gene (5 bases). CDR3 length equals 16 residues. Deletions cut 4 bases from V and 5 bases from J, with 18 bases between. The germline V gene encodes CDR1 SGHVS and CDR2 FQNEAQ. CDR3 sequence reads: CASSSGQVGGDQPQHF. DNA of the CDR3: TGTGCCAGCAGCTCCGGCCAAGTGGGGGGGGATCAGCCCCAGCATTTT.

This clone was seen more than once but under ten times. The chain recombines TRBV2 with TRBJ2-2, with 9 bases that match TRBD1. Germline values: CDR1 SNHLY, CDR2 FYNNEI. This CDR3 has 15 residues. V trimming: 7 bases; J trimming: 1 base; junction bases outside the gene matches: 4. The CDR3 reads CASNPDRGNTGELFF. Written as DNA, the CDR3 is TGTGCCAGCAACCCGGACAGGGGGAACACCGGGGAGCTGTTTTTT.

This clone has more than one count but fewer than ten. This chain connects TRBV7-2 to TRBJ1-1; TRBD1 aligns across 7 bases. The CDR3 length is 13 residues. CDR1 and CDR2 from the germline V gene are SGHTA and FQGNSA. V shed 4 bases and J 8 bases; nucleotides not matched to a gene: 7. The CDR3 coding sequence is TGTGCCAGCAGCTACAGGGTGGACAGGGAAGCTTTCTTT. Its translation is CASSYRVDREAFF. The full variable domain, rest sourced from reference TRBV7-2 and TRBJ1-1, is GAGVSQSPSNKVTEKGKDVELRCDPISGHTALYWYRQSLGQGLEFLIYFQGNSAPDKSGLPSDRFSAERTGGSVSTLTIQRTQQEDSAVYLCASSYRVDREAFFGQGTRLTVV.

This clone has a handful of counts. The chain combines TRBV4-3 with TRBJ2-3; 13 nucleotides match TRBD2. With 4 bases clipped from V and 4 bases from J, the junction kept 5 bases outside the gene matches. The length of the CDR3 is 16 residues. From germline, CDR1 is LGHNA and CDR2 YSLEER. As DNA, the CDR3 is TGCGCCAGCAGCCCCCGGACTAGCGGGAGATCAGATACGCAGTATTTT. Encoded protein: CASSPRTSGRSDTQYF.

The CDR3 region has the DNA TGTGCCAGCACCGCAGGGAGCGGGATCGACGAGCAGTACTTC. This translates into CASTAGSGIDEQYF. The chain has TRBV28 and TRBJ2-5, with 7 bases lining up with TRBD2. The DNA end lines up better with TRBJ2-7; the J call may be wrong. There are 14 residues in the CDR3. Germline V gives CDR1 MDHEN, CDR2 SYDVKM.

The chain is built from TRBV25-1 and TRBJ2-3; 7 bases align to TRBD2. Germline V gene lookup returns CDR1 MGHDK and CDR2 SYGVNS. The CDR3 contains 14 residues. V lost 8 bases to trimming and J lost 3 bases; unmatched junction nucleotides: 8. CDR3 sequence: CASPGLRSTDTQYF. The CDR3 DNA follows: TGTGCCAGCCCGGGACTACGGTCGACAGATACGCAGTATTTT.

The sample holds a few counts of this clone. The CDR3 spells CASSESASGRFEQYF. CDR3 bases: TGCGCCAGCAGTGAGTCTGCTAGCGGGAGGTTCGAGCAGTACTTC. The rearrangement joins TRBV10-2 to TRBJ2-7; TRBD2 agrees at 11 bases. V dropped 0 bases and J dropped 6; count of bases not matched to a gene: 4. The CDR3 contains 15 residues. Per the germline V gene, CDR1 is WSHSY and CDR2 is SAAADI.

This clone showed up just a few times. This chain uses TRBV7-9 with TRBJ2-2; 8 positions agree with TRBD1. Looked up from germline, CDR1 is SEHNR and CDR2 is FQNEAQ (reference sequence). The CDR3 length is 16 residues. V shed 5 bases and J 4 bases; nucleotides not matched to a gene: 9. CDR3 loop: CASSPARGLSTGELFF. CDR3 nucleotide sequence: TGTGCCAGCAGCCCGGCCAGGGGGCTGTCCACCGGGGAGCTGTTTTTT.

This sequence joins TRBV2 and TRBJ2-5, with TRBD2 identical over 12 bases. Germline V gives CDR1 SNHLY, CDR2 FYNNEI. This CDR3 spans 14 amino acids. V lost 6 bases and J lost 4; bases outside the gene matches: 3. CDR3 in amino acids: CASRPGLAGETQYF. Written as DNA, the CDR3 is TGTGCCAGCAGGCCGGGACTAGCGGGAGAGACCCAGTACTTC. Complete variable domain (other parts from reference TRBV2 and TRBJ2-5): EPEVTQTPSHQVTQMGQEVILRCVPISNHLYFYWYRQILGQKVEFLVSFYNNEISEKSEIFDDQFSVERPDGSNFTLKIRSTKLEDSAMYFCASRPGLAGETQYFGPGTRLLVL.

About this clone: Other DNA variants within this sample encode the same CDR3. The chain uses TRBV28 and TRBJ2-5; TRBD2 is a possible D gene (6 bases). V lost 1 base and J 5 bases, leaving 11 bases between the germline ends. The CDR3 sequence is 14 residues long. Germline values: CDR1 MDHEN, CDR2 SYDVKM. The CDR3 here is CASSLFSGRETQYF. The CDR3 DNA follows: TGTGCCAGCAGTTTATTTTCAGGGAGGGAGACCCAGTACTTC.

This chain uses TRBV7-9 with TRBJ2-5; the match to TRBD1 covers 7 bases. Germline V lookup: CDR1 SEHNR, CDR2 FQNEAQ (reference sequence). The CDR3 length is 16 residues. J lost 5 bases, V lost 3 bases, and 12 bases had no gene match. The CDR3 DNA follows: TGTGCCAGCAGCTTGTTCGGGGACAGCCCAGGGGAGACCCAGTACTTC. Encoded protein: CASSLFGDSPGETQYF.

Worth noting for this clone: This sample also contains other DNA sequences that code for the same CDR3. The chain couples TRBV6-5 to TRBJ2-1; D possibly corresponds to TRBD2 (5 bases). This CDR3 contains 12 residues. Germline-derived CDR1 and CDR2 are MNHEY and SVGAGI. V was shortened by 8 bases and J by 6 bases, with 11 bases between the two germline ends. The CDR3: CASRGYTNEQFF. DNA for the CDR3: TGTGCCAGCCGAGGGTACACCAATGAGCAGTTCTTC.

The gene calls are TRBV4-3 and TRBJ2-5; D remains unclear. CDR3 length equals 14 residues. The germline V and J ends were trimmed by 0 bases and 4 bases, with 9 bases remaining between them. Germline CDR1 LGHNA, CDR2 YSLEER. The CDR3 reads CASSQDLAGETQYF. The DNA for the CDR3 is TGCGCCAGCAGCCAAGATTTAGCCGGAGAGACCCAGTACTTC.

This chain connects TRBV28 to TRBJ2-1; D perhaps matches TRBD1 (6 bases). Per germline, CDR1 MDHEN and CDR2 SYDVKM. The V gene lost 6 bases and the J gene lost 10 bases, with 13 bases spanning the gap. CDR3 size: 12 residues. Here the CDR3 reads CASSPGTTEQFF. In nucleotides, the CDR3 is TGTGCCAGCAGCCCCGGGACAACGGAGCAGTTCTTC.

This clone turned up a few times. The chain combines TRBV14 with TRBJ2-1, with 11 nucleotides matching TRBD2. The CDR3 extends over 15 amino acids. From germline, CDR1 is SGHDN and CDR2 FVKESK. V shed 2 bases and J 6 bases; nucleotides not matched to a gene: 3. The CDR3 nucleotides read TGTGCCAGCAGCCAAACACTAGCGGGAGTCAATGAGCAGTTCTTC. It yields the protein CASSQTLAGVNEQFF.

This clone was seen a handful of times. The V gene is TRBV5-1, the J gene TRBJ2-1; the match to TRBD2 covers 8 bases. The CDR3 loop spans 15 amino acids. The J segment lost 5 bases and the V segment lost 0 bases, leaving 4 bases of the junction unmatched. CDR1 SGHRS and CDR2 YFSETQ come from the germline V gene. The CDR3 nucleotides read TGCGCCAGCAGCTTGGCACCGGGGGGGCACAATGAGCAGTTCTTC. Encoded protein: CASSLAPGGHNEQFF.

This clone turned up a few times. This sequence joins TRBV2 and TRBJ2-3; maybe TRBD2 (6 bases). The CDR3 is 14 amino acids. Per germline, CDR1 SNHLY and CDR2 FYNNEI. Trimming stripped 5 bases from V and 0 bases from J, with 9 bases between. The CDR3 loop is CASSKSGSTDTQYF. The CDR3 nucleotides are TGTGCCAGCAGTAAGAGCGGGAGCACAGATACGCAGTATTTT.

This clone was found a few times. The rearrangement uses TRBV11-2 and TRBJ2-1; TRBD2 matches 11 bases. The germline V gene has CDR1 SGHAT and CDR2 FQNNGV. The V gene end was trimmed by 1 base and the J gene end by 5 bases; junction bases not matched to a gene: 1. The CDR3 loop spans 15 amino acids. The DNA for the CDR3 is TGTGCCAGCAGCTTAGCTAGCGGGAGGAACAATGAGCAGTTCTTC. Its protein is CASSLASGRNNEQFF.

This clone has just a few counts. The chain joins TRBV20-1 to TRBJ2-3, with a weak D call TRBD1 (8 bases). This CDR3 has 11 residues. From germline, CDR1 is DFQATT and CDR2 SNEGSKA (reference sequence). The germline V and J ends were trimmed by 8 bases and 5 bases, with 11 bases remaining between them. CDR3 coding DNA: TGCAGTACAGGGGGGGGAGATACGCAGTATTTT. Translation: CSTGGGDTQYF.

This clone was observed a handful of times. J is TRBJ2-2 and V is TRBV19; possibly TRBD2 for D (6 bases). With 1 base removed from V and 0 bases from J, the gap between germline ends came to 6 bases. This CDR3 spans 15 amino acids. CDR1 and CDR2 from the germline V gene are LNHDA and SQIVND (reference sequence). CDR3 DNA sequence: TGTGCCAGTAGTATAGGGGGGGCGAACACCGGGGAGCTGTTTTTT. Protein product: CASSIGGANTGELFF.

This clone was seen more than once but under ten times. The gene calls are TRBV19 and TRBJ1-5, with D unresolved. The CDR3 is 14 amino acids. Germline V lookup: CDR1 LNHDA, CDR2 SQIVND (reference sequence). The V end lost 10 bases, the J end lost 4 bases, and 17 bases lay between the germline ends. The DNA for the CDR3 is TGTGCCACCTCCCTTGGTGAGAGGAATCAGCCCCAGCATTTT. Its translation: CATSLGERNQPQHF.

V and J are TRBV6-6 and TRBJ1-2; 7 bases match TRBD1. Unmatched junction bases numbered 6, after V lost 7 bases and J lost 1 base. Germline CDR1 MNHNY, CDR2 SVGAGI (reference sequence). The CDR3 is 14 residues long. CDR3 loop: CASTAGTVNYGYTF. CDR3 in DNA: TGTGCCAGCACCGCCGGGACAGTTAACTATGGCTACACCTTC.

CDR3 region: CASSLAWTGKGEKLFF. As DNA, the CDR3 is TGTGCCAGCAGCCTAGCTTGGACGGGGAAGGGTGAAAAACTGTTTTTT. The chain employs TRBV2 and TRBJ1-4; no clear D gene. Germline V CDR1 and CDR2: SNHLY, FYNNEI. The CDR3 covers 16 residues. V gave up 6 bases and J gave up 7 bases, with 21 bases separating them. Based on the CDR3 plus reference TRBV2 and TRBJ1-4, the full variable domain is EPEVTQTPSHQVTQMGQEVILRCVPISNHLYFYWYRQILGQKVEFLVSFYNNEISEKSEIFDDQFSVERPDGSNFTLKIRSTKLEDSAMYFCASSLAWTGKGEKLFFGSGTQLSVL.

This clone occurred a few times. The J gene is TRBJ2-3, the V gene TRBV7-8; 13 positions agree with TRBD2. CDR1 and CDR2 from the germline V gene are SGHVS and FQNEAQ. Germline trimming cut 5 bases from V and 4 bases from J; bases unmatched to any gene: 3. The CDR3 has 15 residues. CDR3 amino acids: CASSRLAGGSDTQYF. CDR3 DNA sequence: TGTGCCAGCAGCCGACTAGCGGGAGGTTCAGATACGCAGTATTTT.

This clone occurred a few times. The V and J genes are TRBV30 and TRBJ2-2; 14 bases line up with TRBD2. Germline V CDR1 and CDR2: GTSNPN, SVGIG (reference sequence). This CDR3 is 17 amino acids long. Trimming removed 0 bases from V and 7 bases from J; junction bases left unmatched: 7. CDR3: CAWSVEGLAGVGGELFF. In DNA, the CDR3 is TGTGCCTGGAGTGTCGAGGGACTAGCGGGAGTTGGCGGGGAGCTGTTTTTT.

V gene TRBV5-1 combines with J gene TRBJ1-1; TRBD1 is a possible D gene (6 bases). Germline loops: CDR1 SGHRS, CDR2 YFSETQ. The V and J ends lost 4 bases and 0 bases respectively, with 13 bases between them. The CDR3 covers 15 residues. In nucleotides, the CDR3 is TGCGCCAGCAGCACCGGACAGCATCTGAACACTGAAGCTTTCTTT. It encodes CASSTGQHLNTEAFF.